The 19 T cell receptor beta chains below were found in one sample sequenced in a study of Ad26.COV2.S vaccination and SARS-CoV-2 variants. Regarding treatment: some 19 received Ad26.COV2.S at low or high dose, single or two shots; 5 received placebo; per-sample allocation not given. Samples came from day 63 after the first vaccine or placebo injection. Repertoires were generated with immunoSEQ multiplex PCR, while TCRdb's copy carries only in-frame clones and drops some. The table records about 320,000 clones, over 80% of them present only once. Sequenced here: peripheral blood, sampled in a trial of Ad26.COV2.S vaccine versus placebo. These receptors were obtained from a person aged 18-65 years who received the Ad26.COV2.S COVID-19 vaccine or a placebo.

This clone was found a few times. V is TRBV7-2 and J is TRBJ1-2; D unresolved. The V and J ends lost 2 bases and 8 bases respectively, with 12 bases between them. From germline, CDR1 is SGHTA and CDR2 FQGNSA. The CDR3 length is 13 residues. CDR3 loop: CASSLSGPGGYTF. The DNA of the CDR3 is TGTGCCAGCAGCTTATCCGGCCCGGGGGGCTACACCTTC.

This chain links TRBV2 with TRBJ1-4, with D possibly TRBD1 on 5 matching bases. Trimming cost V 6 bases and J 0 bases, with 11 bases left between them. Germline V gene lookup returns CDR1 SNHLY and CDR2 FYNNEI. The CDR3 is 15 amino acids. CDR3 protein: CASRKGLSTNEKLFF. The CDR3 DNA is TGTGCCAGCAGAAAGGGGTTATCAACTAATGAAAAACTGTTTTTT. Combining the CDR3 with reference TRBV2 and TRBJ1-4 gives the whole variable domain EPEVTQTPSHQVTQMGQEVILRCVPISNHLYFYWYRQILGQKVEFLVSFYNNEISEKSEIFDDQFSVERPDGSNFTLKIRSTKLEDSAMYFCASRKGLSTNEKLFFGSGTQLSVL.

The chain couples TRBV5-1 to TRBJ2-7, with no clear D. CDR1 is SGHRS and CDR2 is YFSETQ in the germline V gene. The CDR3 loop spans 18 amino acids. Trimming removed 8 bases at V and 7 bases at J, with 34 bases between. The CDR3 sequence is CASSLGKSPNFPLREQYF. CDR3 coding DNA: TGCGCCAGTTCGCTTGGAAAATCTCCCAATTTTCCCTTGAGAGAGCAGTACTTC.

The chain uses TRBV4-1 and TRBJ1-2; D is perhaps TRBD1 (6 bases). V was cut by 2 bases and J by 4 bases, with 14 bases left in between. CDR3 size: 15 residues. The germline V gene encodes CDR1 MGHRA and CDR2 YSYEKL. CDR3 sequence: CASSQFGEQGYGYTF. In DNA form, the CDR3 reads TGCGCCAGCAGCCAATTCGGGGAACAGGGCTATGGCTACACCTTC.

This clone was seen just once. This rearrangement joins TRBV2 to TRBJ1-2; D is perhaps TRBD1 (5 bases). The CDR3 totals 14 residues. Trimming took 1 base from V and 7 from J, leaving 13 bases between them. Germline CDR1 and CDR2: SNHLY and FYNNEI. The CDR3 loop reads CASSEVGRRSGYTF. The CDR3 nucleotides are TGTGCCAGCAGTGAAGTGGGACGTCGTAGTGGCTACACCTTC.

This chain connects TRBV28 to TRBJ2-7, with D perhaps matching TRBD1 (6 bases). There are 12 residues in the CDR3. The germline CDR1 and CDR2 sequences are MDHEN and SYDVKM. The ends were cut back, 2 bases at V and 6 bases at J, with 8 bases in the middle. Here the CDR3 reads CASSLGTSEQYF. CDR3 bases: TGTGCCAGCAGTTTAGGGACAAGCGAGCAGTACTTC.

The gene calls are TRBV7-3 and TRBJ2-3; TRBD2 aligns across 7 bases. The CDR3 consists of 16 residues. Germline loops: CDR1 SGHTA, CDR2 FQGTGA. V shed 1 base and J 7 bases; nucleotides not matched to a gene: 11. This chain's CDR3 is CASSLNAGELFNTQYF. CDR3 DNA sequence: TGTGCCAGCAGCTTAAACGCGGGGGAGCTCTTCAATACGCAGTATTTT.

This clone has just a few counts. The chain couples TRBV9 to TRBJ1-1; 7 nucleotides agree with TRBD1. CDR3 length: 14 residues. Trimming took 4 bases from V and 1 from J; bases not matched to a gene: 4. Germline CDR1 reads SGDLS; CDR2 reads YYNGEE. The CDR3 DNA reads as TGTGCCAGCAGCCCAGGGGGAACGAACACTGAAGCTTTCTTT. Protein product: CASSPGGTNTEAFF. Variable domain in full (rest from reference TRBV9 and TRBJ1-1): DSGVTQTPKHLITATGQRVTLRCSPRSGDLSVYWYQQSLDQGLQFLIQYYNGEERAKGNILERFSAQQFPDLHSELNLSSLELGDSALYFCASSPGGTNTEAFFGQGTRLTVV.

This clone appeared a single time. The chain employs TRBV5-1 and TRBJ1-2; 10 positions match TRBD1. Looked up from germline, CDR1 is SGHRS and CDR2 is YFSETQ. The CDR3 sequence is 16 residues long. Trimming removed 4 bases from V and 4 bases from J; junction bases left unmatched: 10. Here the CDR3 reads CASSLLGTGDGYGYTF. CDR3 DNA: TGCGCCAGCAGCCTCCTGGGGACAGGGGACGGCTATGGCTACACCTTC.

Of note for this clone: Within the sample, other DNA sequences also encode this same CDR3. J is TRBJ1-1 and V is TRBV10-3; D ambiguous. The CDR3 totals 14 residues. Looked up from germline, CDR1 is ENHRY and CDR2 is SYGVKD. Trimming cost V 2 bases and J 1 base, with 8 bases left between them. CDR3 sequence reads: CAISELGGNTEAFF. DNA for the CDR3: TGTGCCATCAGTGAGCTTGGCGGGAACACTGAAGCTTTCTTT.

This clone has a handful of counts. This chain connects TRBV3-1 (or the pseudogene TRBV3-2) to TRBJ1-4; TRBD1 aligns across 8 bases. Germline V lookup: CDR1 LGHDT, CDR2 YNNKEL (reference sequence). CDR3 length equals 14 residues. V lost 5 bases, J lost 6 bases, and 5 bases stayed unmatched. The CDR3 nucleotides read TGTGCCAGCAGCTGTCCGGGACAGGATGAAAAACTGTTTTTT. Residues: CASSCPGQDEKLFF.

CDR3 DNA sequence: TGTGCCAGCAGCTTATTCGGAGGGGAGCAGTTCTTC. Protein product: CASSLFGGEQFF. The genes are TRBV7-8 and TRBJ2-1; the D gene is possibly TRBD2 (6 bases). Deletions cut 2 bases from V and 10 bases from J, with 9 bases between. The CDR3 is made up of 12 amino acids. In germline, CDR1 is SGHVS, CDR2 FQNEAQ.

The chain has TRBV10-3 and TRBJ1-5; weak D call: TRBD1 (5 bases). Germline V gives CDR1 ENHRY, CDR2 SYGVKD. The CDR3 length is 11 residues. Trimming removed 11 bases at V and 6 bases at J, with 11 bases between. The chain's CDR3 is CAYSGSQPQHF. CDR3 nucleotide sequence: TGTGCCTACTCAGGGAGTCAGCCCCAGCATTTT.

Comment on this clone: This sample includes further DNA sequences coding for the same CDR3. The chain has TRBV12-3 or TRBV12-4 and TRBJ2-2, with D hard to call. The CDR3 sequence is 13 residues long. Trimming removed 3 bases from V and 1 base from J, with 3 bases in between. CDR3 DNA: TGTGCCAGCAGTTTCGGGAACACCGGGGAGCTGTTTTTT. This gives the protein CASSFGNTGELFF.

The chain links TRBV2 to TRBJ2-7; 10 positions agree with TRBD1. Germline assignment: CDR1 SNHLY and CDR2 FYNNEI. V trimming: 3 bases; J trimming: 3 bases; junction bases outside the gene matches: 5. The length of the CDR3 is 15 residues. This CDR3 reads CASSDLGQGNYEQYF. DNA for the CDR3: TGTGCCAGCAGTGACTTGGGACAGGGGAACTACGAGCAGTACTTC.

This clone was counted a few times. This sequence joins TRBV30 and TRBJ1-4, with 8 bases matching TRBD1. The length of the CDR3 is 15 residues. V dropped 2 bases and J dropped 4; count of bases not matched to a gene: 6. The V gene's germline CDR1 is GTSNPN and CDR2 SVGIG (reference sequence). Written as DNA, the CDR3 is TGTGCCTGGAGTCTCAGACAGGGGTATAATGAAAAACTGTTTTTT. Protein: CAWSLRQGYNEKLFF. The full variable domain, in which reference TRBV30 and TRBJ1-4 provide the parts outside the CDR3, is SQTIHQWPATLVQPVGSPLSLECTVEGTSNPNLYWYRQAAGRGLQLLFYSVGIGQISSEVPQNLSASRPQDRQFILSSKKLLLSDSGFYLCAWSLRQGYNEKLFFGSGTQLSVL.

The gene calls are TRBV4-2 and TRBJ2-2; weak D call: TRBD1 (6 bases). Trimming removed 8 bases from V and 2 bases from J, with 12 bases in between. The CDR3 is made up of 14 amino acids. CDR1 is LGHNA and CDR2 is YNFKEQ in the germline V gene. The CDR3 nucleotides are TGTGCCAGCTCCCGGGACATCAACACCGGGGAGCTGTTTTTT. This translates into CASSRDINTGELFF.

The chain joins TRBV7-3 to TRBJ1-1; D might be TRBD1 (6 bases). The CDR3 has 15 residues. V was shortened by 2 bases and J by 2 bases, with 12 bases between the two germline ends. Germline CDR1 SGHTA, CDR2 FQGTGA. The CDR3 region has the DNA TGTGCCAGCAGCTTAGTGGGACATAAAAACACTGAAGCTTTCTTT. Protein product: CASSLVGHKNTEAFF. Supplemented by reference TRBV7-3 and TRBJ1-1, the full variable domain reads GAGVSQTPSNKVTEKGKYVELRCDPISGHTALYWYRQSLGQGPEFLIYFQGTGAADDSGLPNDRFFAVRPEGSVSTLKIQRTERGDSAVYLCASSLVGHKNTEAFFGQGTRLTVV.

The chain is built from TRBV3-1 (or the pseudogene TRBV3-2) and TRBJ2-7; D perhaps matches TRBD2 (6 bases). Between the trimmed V and J ends, which lost 3 bases and 1 base, there was a span of 25 bases. This CDR3 has 19 residues. Germline V gives CDR1 LGHDT, CDR2 YNNKEL (reference sequence). CDR3 loop: CASSHALGRLASESYEQYF. CDR3 DNA: TGTGCCAGCAGCCACGCTTTGGGCCGGCTGGCTAGCGAGTCCTACGAGCAGTACTTC.